This TCR beta chain came from a study of blood T cell repertoires in COVID-19. Whole-study context: The samples span acute and convalescent COVID-19 from the United States, Italy and Spain.

Clones were sequenced by immunoSEQ multiplex PCR, and TCRdb holds only the in-frame ones, with some missing. This sample has around 150,000 clones; 85% to 90% occur once, and the top ten carry approximately 3%. Germline V gives CDR1 SGHRS, CDR2 YFSETQ. The V segment lost 5 bases and the J segment 5 bases; nucleotides outside the gene matches: 7. This CDR3 contains 14 residues. The clonotype was recovered from a woman in her fifties or sixties with active COVID-19. The source material was peripheral blood. This sequence joins TRBV5-1 and TRBJ2-5, with TRBD2 matching over 9 bases. This CDR3 reads CASSPTSGRETQYF. CDR3 nucleotide sequence: TGCGCCAGCAGTCCGACTAGCGGAAGGGAGACCCAGTACTTC.